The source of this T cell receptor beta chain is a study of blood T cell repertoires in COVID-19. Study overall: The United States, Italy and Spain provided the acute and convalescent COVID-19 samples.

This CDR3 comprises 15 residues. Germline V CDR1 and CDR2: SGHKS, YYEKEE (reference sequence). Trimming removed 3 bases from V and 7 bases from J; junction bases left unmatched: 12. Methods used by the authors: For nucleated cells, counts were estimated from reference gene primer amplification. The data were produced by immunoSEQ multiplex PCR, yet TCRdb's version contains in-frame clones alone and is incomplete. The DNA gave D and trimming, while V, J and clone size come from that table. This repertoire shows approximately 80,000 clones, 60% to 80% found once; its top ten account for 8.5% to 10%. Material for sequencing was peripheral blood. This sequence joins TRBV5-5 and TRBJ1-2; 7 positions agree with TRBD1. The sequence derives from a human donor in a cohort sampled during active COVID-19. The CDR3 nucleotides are TGTGCCAGCAGCTCGCCTGACAGGGTGTCTGGTGGCTACACCTTC. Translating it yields CASSSPDRVSGGYTF.